One T cell receptor (beta chain) is described in this entry. Its antigen is still unknown. The entry originates in a study of T cell repertoires in cytomegalovirus infection. Study background: Both a matching HLA type and CMV infection were indicated by public TCR beta signatures. Study-wide results and limits: The ex vivo response showed dominance by HLA-C-restricted CMV-specific TCR beta clonotypes.

The V and J ends lost 0 bases and 0 bases respectively, with 11 bases between them. CDR3 length equals 17 residues. Per the germline V gene, CDR1 is LGHNA and CDR2 is YSLEER. In TCRdb, the reads were re-called with MiXCR into one record per CDR3 protein. Among about 700,000 distinct CDR3 sequences listed, around a third were seen once. The starting material was cultured PBMCs, obtained from culture after CMV antigen stimulation. This receptor was taken from a human donor in good health (CMV status not recorded). Some clones in this sample may be carry-over from other donors' samples. This chain connects TRBV4-3 to TRBJ1-4, with unresolved D. The CDR3 nucleotides are TGCGCCAGCAGCCAAGATCCTTACAGCACAACTAATGAAAAACTGTTTTTT. Translation: CASSQDPYSTTNEKLFF.